The 28 T cell receptor beta chains given below trace back to one sample, sequenced in a study of tumor and adjacent non-tumor tissue in lung cancer. A modified ARM-PCR protocol with three rounds of nested PCR amplified TCRbeta. TCRdb reprocessed the multiplex PCR reads via MiXCR and lists one record per CDR3 protein. The sample has under 250,000 distinct CDR3 sequences, about 71% seen once; the top ten hold about 25%. The template was RNA from unsorted bulk tissue. Input material: lung tumor tissue. These receptors all stem from a man between 60 and 75 years old with non-small cell lung cancer.

Of note for this clonotype: At one end the junction does not follow the germline gene, possibly because of a read error. This sequence joins TRBV11-3 and TRBJ1-1; TRBD1 is a possible D gene (5 bases). The CDR3 loop spans 14 amino acids. CDR1 is SGHNT, CDR2 YENEEA, per germline. In nucleotides, the CDR3 is TGTGCCAGTAGCTTGGGGGGAGACAGCACTGAAGCTTTCTTT. Its protein is CASSLGGDSTEAFF.

The chain uses TRBV24-1 and TRBJ2-7; 8 positions match TRBD1. The length of the CDR3 is 14 residues. Germline values: CDR1 KGHDR, CDR2 SFDVKD. Trimming removed 3 bases from V and 5 bases from J; junction bases left unmatched: 5. This CDR3 is CATSDQGAHNEQYF. The CDR3 DNA sequence: TGTGCCACCAGTGATCAGGGGGCGCATAACGAGCAGTACTTC.

This clonotype was counted between two and nine times. A single base separates this from a much larger clone, so it may be a read error. This chain uses TRBV30 with TRBJ1-5; a weak D match, TRBD1 (5 bases). The CDR3 spans 15 residues. Germline V gives CDR1 GTSNPN, CDR2 SVGIG (reference sequence). This CDR3 reads CAWSQGHGSNQSQHF. CDR3 in DNA: TGTGCCTGGAGTCAGGGCCACGGTAGCAATCAGTCCCAGCATTTT.

Turning to this clonotype: One end of the junction is discordant with germline, which a read error may explain. The V gene is TRBV20-1, the J gene TRBJ2-7; 9 bases align to TRBD2. The length of the CDR3 is 16 residues. In germline, CDR1 is DFQATT, CDR2 SNEGSKA (reference sequence). The CDR3 DNA is TGCAGTGCTAGAGACTCGTGTAGCGGGAGCTCCTACGATCAGTACTTC. This codes for CSARDSCSGSSYDQYF.

This clonotype was found many times. The chain uses TRBV4-2 and TRBJ2-1; unclear D gene. The V end was cut by 6 bases, the J end by 4 bases, with 10 bases between. Germline CDR1 is LGHNA and CDR2 is YNFKEQ. The CDR3 length is 13 residues. Here the CDR3 reads CASSYERYNEQFF. The DNA for the CDR3 is TGTGCCAGCAGTTACGAACGGTACAATGAGCAGTTCTTC.

The chain combines TRBV20-1 with TRBJ1-5; D call uncertain. Deletions cut 3 bases from V and 10 bases from J, with 13 bases between. The V gene's germline CDR1 is DFQATT and CDR2 SNEGSKA (reference sequence). This CDR3 region has 12 residues. This chain's CDR3 is CSASEGGHPQHF. CDR3 nucleotide sequence: TGCAGTGCTAGTGAGGGTGGTCATCCCCAGCATTTT.

Comment on this clonotype: One base away lies a much larger clone, so this may be a sequencing read error. This chain joins TRBV11-2 and TRBJ1-3; tentatively, D is TRBD1 (5 bases). V lost 5 bases, J lost 8 bases, and 16 bases lay in between. From germline, CDR1 is SGHAT and CDR2 FQNNGV. CDR3 size: 14 residues. For the CDR3, the DNA is TGTGCCAGCAGCCCTCAGGGAAAGCCGTACACCATATATTTT. This codes for CASSPQGKPYTIYF.

Comments on this clonotype: One end of the junction does not line up with germline, which may come from a read error. The chain links TRBV11-3 to TRBJ2-7; 10 bases are a match to TRBD1. This CDR3 contains 15 residues. Looked up from germline, CDR1 is SGHNT and CDR2 is YENEEA. This chain's CDR3 is CASDSRQGAGYEQYF. CDR3 sequence (DNA): TGTGCCAGCGACTCCCGACAGGGGGCTGGGTACGAGCAATACTTC. The full variable domain, its missing parts supplied by reference TRBV11-3 and TRBJ2-7, is EAGVVQSPRYKIIEKKQPVAFWCNPISGHNTLYWYLQNLGQGPELLIRYENEEAVDDSQLPKDRFSAERLKGVDSTLKIQPAELGDSAVYLCASDSRQGAGYEQYFGPGTRLTVT.

This clonotype has more than one count but fewer than ten. This chain connects TRBV6-1 to TRBJ2-1, with TRBD2 identical over 12 bases. In germline, CDR1 is MNHNS, CDR2 SASEGT. The V gene end was trimmed by 7 bases and the J gene end by 5 bases; junction bases not matched to a gene: 9. This CDR3 spans 16 amino acids. In nucleotides, the CDR3 is TGTGCCAGCACCAGACTAGCGGGGGAGGAAAACAATGAGCAGTTCTTC. Encoded protein: CASTRLAGEENNEQFF.

Notes on this clonotype: Being one base from a much bigger clone, this may be a read error. The V gene is TRBV20-1, the J gene TRBJ2-1, with D unclear. The germline V and J ends were trimmed by 2 bases and 3 bases, with 17 bases remaining between them. Germline CDR1 and CDR2: DFQATT and SNEGSKA (reference sequence). This CDR3 has 16 amino acids. The CDR3 DNA reads TGCAGTGCTAGACCAACCACTAACGGAGTCTACAATGAGCAGTTCTTC. Protein sequence: CSARPTTNGVYNEQFF.

Notes on this clonotype: A much larger clone lies a single base off, so this may be a read error. This chain joins TRBV6-2 or TRBV6-3 and TRBJ2-2; TRBD2 aligns across 12 bases. CDR1 is MNHEY, CDR2 SVGEGT, per germline. The CDR3 has 18 amino acids. The CDR3 region is CVSTPGLAGPGVTGELFF. The CDR3 region has the DNA TGTGTCAGCACCCCGGGACTAGCGGGCCCGGGGGTCACCGGGGAGCTGTTTTTT.

V gene TRBV28 combines with J gene TRBJ2-1; D may correspond to TRBD1 or TRBD2 (5 bases each). CDR3 length equals 13 residues. V shed 10 bases and J shed 1 base, with 11 bases lying between them. Germline V gives CDR1 MDHEN, CDR2 SYDVKM. For the CDR3, the DNA is TGTGCCACTGGGGACCAGTCCTACAATGAGCAGTTCTTC. This encodes CATGDQSYNEQFF.

The chain links TRBV6-2 or TRBV6-3 to TRBJ2-7; a possible D gene is TRBD1 (5 bases). V was shortened by 9 bases and J by 1 base, with 19 bases between the two germline ends. The CDR3 spans 15 residues. From germline, CDR1 is MNHEY and CDR2 SVGEGT. The CDR3 region is CASSRPRQTSYEQYF. CDR3 DNA: TGTGCCAGTAGTCGCCCCCGACAGACATCCTACGAGCAGTACTTC.

This clonotype has at least ten counts. The genes are TRBV11-1 and TRBJ2-5, with a possible D match to TRBD2 (6 bases). The germline V gene encodes CDR1 SGHAT and CDR2 FQDESV (reference sequence). V dropped 5 bases and J dropped 4 bases, with 20 bases sitting between them. This CDR3 has 16 residues. The CDR3 DNA follows: TGTGCCAGCAGCCGGCGGAGTAGCGGAATCGGAGAGACCCAGTACTTC. Translation: CASSRRSSGIGETQYF.

For this clonotype: The conserved final phenylalanine or tryptophan is absent from the CDR3, which likely points to a read error. The chain joins TRBV24-1 to TRBJ2-5; tentative D call: TRBD2 (6 bases). Germline V lookup: CDR1 KGHDR, CDR2 SFDVKD. This CDR3 is built from 14 residues. Trimming shortened V by 1 base and J by 3 bases, and 8 bases separated the two germline ends. For the CDR3, the DNA is TGTGCCACCAGTGATTTAGGCGGGGAAGAGACCCAGTACCTC. Its translation is CATSDLGGEETQYL.

In its sample, this clonotype was seen a few times. This sequence joins TRBV5-5 and TRBJ2-1; possibly TRBD1 for D (6 bases). Germline values: CDR1 SGHKS, CDR2 YYEKEE (reference sequence). The V gene lost 4 bases and the J gene lost 0 bases, with 14 bases spanning the gap. CDR3 length: 16 residues. CDR3 bases: TGTGCCAGCAGCGTAGGGACACCGTCCTCCTACAATGAGCAGTTCTTC. Amino acids: CASSVGTPSSYNEQFF.

About this clonotype itself: A read error may be the cause here, since a much bigger clone is one base away. The V call is TRBV20-1, the J call TRBJ1-2, with TRBD1 identical over 7 bases. The CDR3 has 14 amino acids. Per germline, CDR1 DFQATT and CDR2 SNEGSKA (reference sequence). J gave up 9 bases and V 4 bases, and 14 bases lay outside the gene matches. Here the CDR3 reads CSAKGVGTALSYTF. The CDR3 DNA reads as TGCAGTGCTAAGGGAGTCGGGACAGCTTTGAGCTACACCTTC.

About this clonotype itself: No conserved phenylalanine or tryptophan is present at the end of the CDR3, so a read error is the likely explanation. V gene TRBV20-1 combines with J gene TRBJ2-7, with no clear D. CDR1 is DFQATT, CDR2 SNEGSKA, per germline (reference sequence). This CDR3 is 13 amino acids long. The CDR3 DNA is TGCAGTGCTTCTCTGACACACTCCTACAAGCAGTACCTC. Translation gives CSASLTHSYKQYL.

This clonotype appeared many times. The rearrangement links TRBV12-3 or TRBV12-4 to TRBJ1-5; D gene ambiguous. The CDR3 extends over 13 amino acids. Trimming removed 6 bases from V and 3 bases from J, with 9 bases in between. CDR3 amino acids: CASRLQTNQPQHF. CDR3 sequence (DNA): TGTGCCAGCAGACTACAAACCAATCAGCCCCAGCATTTT.

This clonotype was seen only a few times. The chain links TRBV20-1 to TRBJ2-1; TRBD1 is a possible D gene (6 bases). The CDR3 is 16 residues long. From germline, CDR1 is DFQATT and CDR2 SNEGSKA (reference sequence). Trimming shortened V by 0 bases and J by 3 bases, and 15 bases separated the two germline ends. The DNA of the CDR3 is TGCAGTGCTAGAGATATGAGACAGGCCCTCTACAATGAGCAGTTCTTC. This codes for CSARDMRQALYNEQFF.

Ten or more counts support this clonotype. The V call is TRBV6-1, the J call TRBJ1-1, with 8 bases identical to TRBD1. J gave up 4 bases and V 7 bases, and 14 bases lay outside the gene matches. The CDR3 extends over 16 amino acids. Per the germline V gene, CDR1 is MNHNS and CDR2 is SASEGT. The CDR3 is CASILARTGRVTEAFF. The CDR3 coding sequence is TGTGCCAGCATCCTAGCTAGGACAGGGAGAGTCACTGAAGCTTTCTTT.

On this clonotype itself: This sequence may be a read error, since a much larger clone differs from it by one base. The chain joins TRBV12-3 or TRBV12-4 to TRBJ2-4, with 8 bases fitting TRBD1. The CDR3 has 15 residues. The CDR3, as DNA: TGTGTCAGCAGTTTACGGACAGGGCGAGGGGACATTCAGTACTTC. Protein sequence: CVSSLRTGRGDIQYF.

The CDR3 is CASSQSAGGCQPQHF. The CDR3 DNA follows: TGTGCCAGCAGTCAAAGTGCAGGGGGATGTCAGCCCCAGCATTTT. V usage is TRBV6-5 and J usage is TRBJ1-5; TRBD1 matches at 7 bases. The CDR3 loop spans 15 amino acids. With V trimmed by 5 bases and J by 6 bases, 10 bases remained unmatched. The germline V gene has CDR1 MNHEY and CDR2 SVGAGI.

Regarding this clonotype: A much larger clone lies one base from this, so it may be a read error. The V call is TRBV30, the J call TRBJ1-4; TRBD1 matches 8 bases. The germline V gene has CDR1 GTSNPN and CDR2 SVGIG (reference sequence). This CDR3 is 15 amino acids long. Written as DNA, the CDR3 is TGTGCCTGGAGGACAGGGGTGTTAGCTAATGAAAACCTGTTTTTT. Its translation is CAWRTGVLANENLFF.

Turning to this clonotype: A much larger clone is a single base away; this may be a read error. This chain links TRBV11-1 with TRBJ2-1; D not resolved. Per the germline V gene, CDR1 is SGHAT and CDR2 is FQDESV (reference sequence). The CDR3 sequence is 11 residues long. The CDR3 DNA reads TGTGCCAGCAGCTTGTCAAGCGAGCAGTTATTC. It translates to CASSLSSEQLF.

In the case of this clonotype: The junction departs from germline at one end; a sequencing error may be responsible. The V call is TRBV11-3, the J call TRBJ2-1; D may be TRBD2 (5 bases). The CDR3 sequence is 17 residues long. Looked up from germline, CDR1 is SGHNT and CDR2 is YENEEA. In DNA, the CDR3 is TGTGTCAGCAGCTTAGATCGACAAGTGGGAGTAGGTAATGAGCAGTTCTTC. Residues: CVSSLDRQVGVGNEQFF. The entire variable domain, with the rest obtained from reference TRBV11-3 and TRBJ2-1, is as follows: EAGVVQSPRYKIIEKKQPVAFWCNPISGHNTLYWYLQNLGQGPELLIRYENEEAVDDSQLPKDRFSAERLKGVDSTLKIQPAELGDSAVYLCVSSLDRQVGVGNEQFFGPGTRLTVL.

This clonotype was counted between two and nine times. The rearrangement joins TRBV20-1 to TRBJ1-1; D unresolved. Trimming pared 6 bases from V and 7 bases from J, leaving 12 bases between. The V gene's germline CDR1 is DFQATT and CDR2 SNEGSKA (reference sequence). The CDR3 has 11 residues. The CDR3 loop reads CSAVDGHEAFF. DNA for the CDR3: TGCAGTGCGGTGGACGGGCATGAAGCTTTCTTT.

This clonotype was seen a handful of times. CDR3 residues: CASSQDRVTYGYTF. Written as DNA, the CDR3 is TGTGCCAGCAGTCAGGACAGGGTGACCTATGGCTACACCTTC. The chain couples TRBV5-4 to TRBJ1-2; 8 nucleotides line up with TRBD1. The germline CDR1 and CDR2 sequences are SGHNT and YYREEE (reference sequence). The CDR3 covers 14 residues. Trimming at V came to 5 bases and at J to 4 bases, leaving 7 bases not matched to a gene.